Sequencing of this T cell receptor beta chain was carried out in a study of T cells in localized non-small cell lung cancer (dated by TCRdb to the early 2020s). Looking at the study overall: The study analyzed T cell repertoires of 236 early-stage NSCLC patients, comparing tumors and uninvolved tumor-adjacent lungs. The cohort consisted of approximately 220 treatment-naive NSCLC patients whose localized lung tumors had been resected. The mean age of the NSCLC patients was approximately 71 years, with 120 to 150 men and 95 to 110 women. Points the paper makes about the study in general: A median of 57 of the top 100 tumor clones turned up in the paired uninvolved adjacent lung, and some 27 of those clones also ranked among the top 100 of that same adjacent lung. Longer overall survival was associated with higher blood T cell density, whereas shorter survival was associated with higher adjacent-lung clonality. The highest T cell clonality was observed in uninvolved tumor-adjacent lung, where clonality exceeded that of tumor, suggesting that antigenic responses were more focused in uninvolved tumor-adjacent lung. Because multi-region tumor sequencing was not performed, intratumor heterogeneity could not be ruled out. Because the study design was exploratory, TCR variables were selected using unadjusted p-values without false-discovery rate correction.

Sequences MNHGY (CDR1) and SAAAGT (CDR2) are obtained from the germline V gene. The CDR3 starts with the cysteine, ends with the phenylalanine, and has 13 residues. The entry retains the CDR3 DNA only, 39 bases that are in frame from base 1. At diagnosis, tumor, uninvolved tumor-adjacent lung and peripheral blood were collected and then preserved as a mix of FFPE and fresh-frozen material. This clone was seen more than once but under ten times. Its antigen has not been determined. One junction end does not reproduce the germline sequence, and a read error may be involved. TCR beta CDR3 regions were sequenced from DNA using the immunoSEQ Assay. In the source study's methods: T cell density was computed as TCR beta template counts normalized to usable DNA estimated by amplifying housekeeping genes. Richness was estimated using the preseqR package, with extrapolation to 400,000 templates for PBMC samples and to 120,000 templates for tissue samples. Clonality was taken to be one minus Pielou's evenness. Differential abundance testing on productive amino-acid clonotypes, with a minimum total count of 5 and an alpha of 0.1, was used to identify tissue-enriched TCRs. The Jaccard Index and the Morisita Overlap Index were used to measure how much the repertoires overlapped between compartments. GLIPH grouped TCR beta CDR3s together with public tetramer-defined viral CDR3s, and a viral motif had to include at least three viral sequences and also show V-gene enrichment. TCRdb took over this immuneACCESS table, retaining in-frame rearrangements with V and J assigned. Such tables are incomplete; in checked studies, under half of the missing clones stem from an unresolved V gene, and the remainder is unexplained. V, J and clone size reflect that table, while D and trimming were determined from the DNA. This sample has 2,500 to 3,000 clones in its table, and around 24% of those were observed once. The ten largest make up 10% to 15% of the sample.

The chain was built from TRBV6-8 and TRBJ2-5, with an unclear D gene assignment. The origin of this receptor is a man aged 40 to 70 with stage I squamous cell lung carcinoma. The material was lung tumor tissue, obtained before any cancer treatment. The bases read TGTGCCATCAGTACCAGAGGTGAGGAGACCCAGTACTTC. This yields the protein CAISTRGEETQYF.